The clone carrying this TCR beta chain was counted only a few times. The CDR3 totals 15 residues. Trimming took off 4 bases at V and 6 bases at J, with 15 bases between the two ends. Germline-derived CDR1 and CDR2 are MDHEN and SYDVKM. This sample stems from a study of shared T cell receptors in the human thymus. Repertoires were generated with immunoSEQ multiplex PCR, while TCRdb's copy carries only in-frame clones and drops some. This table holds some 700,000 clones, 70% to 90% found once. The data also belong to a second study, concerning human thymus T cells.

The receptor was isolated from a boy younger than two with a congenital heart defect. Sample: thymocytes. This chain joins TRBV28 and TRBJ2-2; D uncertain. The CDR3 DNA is TGTGCCAGCAGTTCCCCGGAACGAGGCGCCGGGGAGCTGTTTTTT. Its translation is CASSSPERGAGELFF.